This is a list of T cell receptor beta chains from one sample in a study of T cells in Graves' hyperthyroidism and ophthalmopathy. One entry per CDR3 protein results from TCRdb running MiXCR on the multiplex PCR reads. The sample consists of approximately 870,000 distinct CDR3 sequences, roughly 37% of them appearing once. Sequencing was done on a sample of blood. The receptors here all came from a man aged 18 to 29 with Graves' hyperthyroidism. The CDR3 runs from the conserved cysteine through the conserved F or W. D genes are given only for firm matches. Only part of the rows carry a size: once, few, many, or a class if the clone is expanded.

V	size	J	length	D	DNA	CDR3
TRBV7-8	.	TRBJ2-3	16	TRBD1	TGTGCCAGCAGACCAGGGGCGGACAGGGGGGCAGATACGCAGTATTTT	CASRPGADRGADTQYF
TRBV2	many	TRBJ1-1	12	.	TGTGCCGGCCAACAGGGCCGCACTGAAGCTTTCTTT	CAGQQGRTEAFF
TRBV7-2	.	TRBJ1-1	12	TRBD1	TGTGCCAGCAGCCTCTTAAGGGGGCAGGCCCTCTTT	CASSLLRGQALF
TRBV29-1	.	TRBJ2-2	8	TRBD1	TGCAGCACTGGGACAGGGGGTTTT	CSTGTGGF
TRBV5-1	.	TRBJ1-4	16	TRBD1	TGCGCCAGCAGCTTGGACCCGACAGGGACGGGTGAAAAACTGTTTTTT	CASSLDPTGTGEKLFF
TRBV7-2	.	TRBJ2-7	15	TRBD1	TGTGCCAGCAGCTCACCGGGACAGGGGGTGGGTGAGCAGTACTTC	CASSSPGQGVGEQYF
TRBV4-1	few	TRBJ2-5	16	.	TGCGCCAGCAGCCAAGAAATGATCTCTATGGGAGAGACCCAGTACTTC	CASSQEMISMGETQYF
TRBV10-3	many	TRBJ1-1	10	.	TGTGCCATCGGGACCGGCTTGGCTTTCTTT	CAIGTGLAFF
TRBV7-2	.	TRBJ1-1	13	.	TGTGCCAGCAGCCCCAACCGCGGAACTGAAGCTTTCTTT	CASSPNRGTEAFF
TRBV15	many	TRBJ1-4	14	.	TGTGCCACCCGACGGACTGAGGAGGGTGAAAAACTGTTTTTT	CATRRTEEGEKLFF
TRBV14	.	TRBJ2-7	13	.	TGTGCCAGCAGGCGCAGATCCTCGGCCGAGCAGTACTTC	CASRRRSSAEQYF
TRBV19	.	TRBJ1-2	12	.	TGTGCCAGTAACTCGGGAAATCTCGGCTACACCTTC	CASNSGNLGYTF
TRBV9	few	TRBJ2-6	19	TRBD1	TGTGCCAGCAGCGAGCCCCGAGGGACAGGGTTTACTGGGGCCAACGTCCTGACTTTC	CASSEPRGTGFTGANVLTF
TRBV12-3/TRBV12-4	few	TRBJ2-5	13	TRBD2	TGTGCCAGCAGTTATTGGGGAGGGGAGACCCAGTACTTC	CASSYWGGETQYF
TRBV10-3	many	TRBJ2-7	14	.	TGTGCCATCAGGGAAGGACAGGGAGGGGTCGAGCAGTACTTC	CAIREGQGGVEQYF
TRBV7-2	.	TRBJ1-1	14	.	TGTGCCAGCAGCTTGACAATCGGGAACACTGAAGCTTTCTTT	CASSLTIGNTEAFF
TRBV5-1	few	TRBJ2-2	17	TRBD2	TGCGCCAGCAGCCCAAGCCTAGCGGGGGTGAACACCGGGGAGCTGTTTTTT	CASSPSLAGVNTGELFF
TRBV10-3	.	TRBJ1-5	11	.	TGTGCCAGCCGTTGGCGAGGGCCCCAGCATTTT	CASRWRGPQHF
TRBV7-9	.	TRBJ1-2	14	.	TGTGCCAGCAGCTTCCGAGGGGGTGACTATGGCTACACCTTC	CASSFRGGDYGYTF
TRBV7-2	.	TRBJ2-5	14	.	TGTGCCAGCAGCTCGAAAACAGGGTCGGAGACCCAGTACTTC	CASSSKTGSETQYF
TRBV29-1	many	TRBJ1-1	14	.	TGCAGCGTTGAACTGGGGACAATGAACACTGAAGCTTTCTTT	CSVELGTMNTEAFF
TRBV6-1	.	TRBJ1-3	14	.	TGTGCCAGCAGTGACCAACTGGCTGGAAACACCATATATTTT	CASSDQLAGNTIYF
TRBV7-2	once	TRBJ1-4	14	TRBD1	TGTGCCAGCAGCTCAGGGGGGGCTTCAGAAAAACTGTTTTTT	CASSSGGASEKLFF
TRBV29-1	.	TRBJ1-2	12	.	TGCAGCGTTGAGCTGGACGACTATGGCTACACCTTC	CSVELDDYGYTF
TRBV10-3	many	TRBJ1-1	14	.	TGTGCCATCAGTGAAAGGGCCATGAACACTGAAGCTTTCTTT	CAISERAMNTEAFF
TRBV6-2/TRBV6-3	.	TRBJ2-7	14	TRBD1	TGTGCCAGCTCCCCCGCCTCAGGGGGCGGCGAGCAGTACTTC	CASSPASGGGEQYF
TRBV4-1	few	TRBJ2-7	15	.	TGCGCCAGCAGCCAAGATGATGACAGGACCTACGAGCAGTACTTC	CASSQDDDRTYEQYF
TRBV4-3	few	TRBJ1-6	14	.	TGCGCCAGCAGCCAAGATCAGGGGAATTCACCCCTCCACTTT	CASSQDQGNSPLHF
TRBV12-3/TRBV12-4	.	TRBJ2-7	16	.	TGTGCCAGCAGCGATAAGGCGGGGGCTAATTGGTACGAGCAGTACTTC	CASSDKAGANWYEQYF
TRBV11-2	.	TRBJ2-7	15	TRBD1	TGTGCCAGCAGCCTCCAGACAGGGAGACGGGACGAGCAGTACTTC	CASSLQTGRRDEQYF
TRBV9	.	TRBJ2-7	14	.	TGTGCCAGCAGCGTAGCCAGTACGGTCTACGAGCAGTACTTC	CASSVASTVYEQYF
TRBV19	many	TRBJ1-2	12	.	TGTGCCAGTAGTCCTACTAACTATGGCTACACCTTC	CASSPTNYGYTF
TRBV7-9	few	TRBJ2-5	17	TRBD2	TGTGCCAGCAGCTCCCTTGGGGCTAGCGGGACCCAAGAGACCCAGTACTTC	CASSSLGASGTQETQYF
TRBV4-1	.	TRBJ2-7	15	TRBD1	TGCGCCAGCAGCCAGATGGGGACAGGTGAAAACGAGCAGTACTTC	CASSQMGTGENEQYF
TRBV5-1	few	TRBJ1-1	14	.	TGCGCCAGCAGCTTTGAGCCCCCCGGGACTGAAGCTTTCTTT	CASSFEPPGTEAFF
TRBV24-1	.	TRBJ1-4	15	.	TGTGCCACCAGCAAGGTCGGGACAACCAATGAAAAACTGTTTTTT	CATSKVGTTNEKLFF
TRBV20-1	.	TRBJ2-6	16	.	TGCAGTGGGGCCGGGCAGGGGAGCTCTGGGGCCAACGTCCTGACTTTC	CSGAGQGSSGANVLTF
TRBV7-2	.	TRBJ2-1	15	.	TGTGCCAGCAGACCTGACGGTGTAGCCTACAATGAGCAGTTCTTC	CASRPDGVAYNEQFF
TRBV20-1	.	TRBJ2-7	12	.	TGCAGTGCTAGAGATCTGACCTACGAGCAGTACTTC	CSARDLTYEQYF
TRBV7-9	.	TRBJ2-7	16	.	TGTGCCAGCAGCTTAGGGGCAGGCCCTACGGGGGACGAGCAGTACTTC	CASSLGAGPTGDEQYF
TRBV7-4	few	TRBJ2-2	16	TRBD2	TGTGCCAGCAGCTTAGATGGGACTAGCGGATTCGGGGAGCTGTTTTTT	CASSLDGTSGFGELFF
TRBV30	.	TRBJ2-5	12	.	TGTGCCTGGGTTAACTCGGGGGAGACCCAGTACTTC	CAWVNSGETQYF
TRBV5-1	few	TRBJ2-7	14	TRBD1	TGCGCCAGCAGCTTGGGGGACAGTGTAGGAGAGCAGTACTTC	CASSLGDSVGEQYF
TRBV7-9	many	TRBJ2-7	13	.	TGTGCCAGCAGCTTGGGGAACGGGTACGAGCAGTACTTC	CASSLGNGYEQYF
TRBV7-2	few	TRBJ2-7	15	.	TGTGCCAGCAGCTTCGACAGGGGAGGGTCCTACGAGCAGTACTTC	CASSFDRGGSYEQYF
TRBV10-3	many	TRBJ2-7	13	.	TGTGCCATCGGGTGGGCCAGGGATGAAGAGCAGTACTTC	CAIGWARDEEQYF
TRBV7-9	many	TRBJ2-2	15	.	TGTGCCAGCGAGGAAAGAGAGGCGAACACCGGGGAGCTGTTTTTT	CASEEREANTGELFF
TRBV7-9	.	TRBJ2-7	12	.	TGTGCCAGCAGCTTAGGTTGGGAAGAGCAGTACTTC	CASSLGWEEQYF
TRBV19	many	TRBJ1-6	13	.	TGTGCCAGTAGTATGCGAACTTATTCACCCCTCCACTTT	CASSMRTYSPLHF
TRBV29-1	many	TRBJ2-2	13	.	TGCAGCGTTGCCCGGACGAACACCGGGGAGCTGTTTTTT	CSVARTNTGELFF
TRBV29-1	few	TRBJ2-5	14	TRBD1	TGCAGCGTTGACAGGGGGTTCTACCAAGAGACCCAGTACTTC	CSVDRGFYQETQYF
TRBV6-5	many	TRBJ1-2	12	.	TGTGCCAGCTTGCTGGCTAACTATGGCTACACCTTC	CASLLANYGYTF
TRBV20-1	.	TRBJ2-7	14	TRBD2	TGCAGTGCTCCCTCGGGACTAGCGGAGTACGGGCAGTACTTC	CSAPSGLAEYGQYF
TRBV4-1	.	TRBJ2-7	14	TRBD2	TGCGCCAGCAGCCCACTAGCGGGAGTAAACGAGCAGTACTTC	CASSPLAGVNEQYF
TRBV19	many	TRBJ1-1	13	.	TGTGCCAGTATCGGGTTAGGGGGCACTGAAGCTTTCTTT	CASIGLGGTEAFF